This record covers a single TCR beta chain. Its binding antigen is unknown. Base qualities are not recorded, but no much larger clone differs from it by a single base. The data stem from a study of technical replicates of blood from a few donors (dated by TCRdb to about 2017). To prepare the library, the immunoSEQ multiplex PCR assay was applied. Here the immuneACCESS table is served through TCRdb, limited to in-frame sequences with V and J called. Missing clones are a known gap in these copies; in checked studies unresolved V genes cover under half, and the rest lacks a known reason. This sample gives nearly 95,000 clones in total; 90% to 96% of them show up just once. 0.36% of the sample goes to the ten largest clones. Taken from the germline V gene (reference sequence), the CDR1 and CDR2 loops are MNHEY and SMNVEV. Unmatched junction bases come to 2, with V trimmed by 6 bases and J by 3 bases. The CDR3 holds 14 amino acids from the cysteine to the phenylalanine. Only the CDR3 DNA is retained, 42 bases long and in frame from the first base.

The V and J genes are TRBV27 and TRBJ1-4; 9 nucleotides in the junction match TRBD1. The sample consisted of T cells isolated from PBMCs. This clonotype was sampled from a human donor in good health. At the DNA level, the sequence is TGTGCCAGCAGCCGGGACAGGGCTAATGAAAAACTGTTTTTT. Translation gives CASSRDRANEKLFF.